This T cell receptor beta chain came from a study of blood T cells in healthy people across ages. Broader study findings: Observed TCR beta diversity showed a strong correlation with the percentage of naive T cells as measured by flow cytometry.

There were healthy Caucasian individuals from Russia, aged 6 to 90, serving as donors. The use of a sample-barcoded 5' primer and a J-beta primer mix characterized a second PCR of about 7 to 12 cycles. TCRdb reanalysed the 5' RACE reads using MiXCR and keeps one entry per CDR3 protein. The sample has some 1.5 million distinct CDR3 sequences, roughly 43% seen once; the top ten hold approximately 4.1%. Comment on this clonotype: Its antigen is unknown. One end of the junction fails to match germline, which may point to a read error.

This sequence was found in a young woman in good health. The sequenced sample consisted of blood.

CDR3 sequence (DNA): TGCGCCAGCAGGAAGTCAGGCGGGACTAGCGACACCCGGGAGCTGTTTTTT. It translates to CASRKSGGTSDTRELFF. This chain joins TRBV5-1 and TRBJ2-2; 10 bases agree with TRBD2. The germline V gene has CDR1 SGHRS and CDR2 YFSETQ. This CDR3 spans 17 amino acids.